This TCR beta chain was sequenced for a study of blood T cell repertoires in COVID-19. Across the study: COVID-19 samples collected from the United States, Italy and Spain covered acute and convalescent phases. T cells, B-cell-depleted T cells, or PBMCs supplied cDNA or gDNA.

Trimming removed 6 bases from V and 12 bases from J, with 26 bases in between. The CDR3 contains 15 residues. CDR1 is SGHTA, CDR2 FQGNSA, per germline. TCRdb's copy holds only in-frame clones and misses some; the assay was immunoSEQ multiplex PCR. Counted here are around 99,000 clones, 60% to 85% occurring once; the ten biggest clones make up about 4.1%. The source material was peripheral blood. The chain is built from TRBV7-2 and TRBJ1-2, with D possibly matching TRBD1 (6 bases). The receptor was derived from a human donor in a cohort sampled during active or convalescent COVID-19. This chain's CDR3 is CASSSTRSLGGAHTF. CDR3 sequence (DNA): TGTGCCAGCAGTTCAACACGGAGCCTGGGGGGGGCGCACACCTTC.